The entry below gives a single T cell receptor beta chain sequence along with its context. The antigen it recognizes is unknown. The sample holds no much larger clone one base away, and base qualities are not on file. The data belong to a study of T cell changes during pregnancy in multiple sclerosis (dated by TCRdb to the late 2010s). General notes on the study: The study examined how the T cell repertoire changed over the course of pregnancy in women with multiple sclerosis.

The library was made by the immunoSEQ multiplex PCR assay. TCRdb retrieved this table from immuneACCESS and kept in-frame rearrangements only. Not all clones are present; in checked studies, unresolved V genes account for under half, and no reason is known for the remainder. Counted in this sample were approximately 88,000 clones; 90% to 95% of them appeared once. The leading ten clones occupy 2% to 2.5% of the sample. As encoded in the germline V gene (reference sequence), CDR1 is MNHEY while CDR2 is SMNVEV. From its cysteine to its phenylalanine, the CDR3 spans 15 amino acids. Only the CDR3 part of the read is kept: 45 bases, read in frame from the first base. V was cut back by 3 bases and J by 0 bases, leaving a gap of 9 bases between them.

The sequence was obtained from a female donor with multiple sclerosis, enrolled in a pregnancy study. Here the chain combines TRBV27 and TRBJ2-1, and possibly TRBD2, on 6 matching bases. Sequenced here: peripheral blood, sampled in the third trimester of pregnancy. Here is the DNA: TGTGCCAGCAGTTTCTACGGGGGCTCCTACAATGAGCAGTTCTTC. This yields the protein CASSFYGGSYNEQFF.